This T cell receptor (beta chain) was recorded in a study of T cells after yellow fever vaccination. Overall study context: Fractions with few cells were prepared using SMART-Seq v4 Ultra Low Input.

This clonotype was observed a few times. From the 5' RACE reads, TCRdb called clonotypes with MiXCR, one entry per CDR3 protein. The data contain 310,000 or so distinct CDR3 sequences, 6.8% of them singletons. Germline loops: CDR1 SEHNR, CDR2 FQNEAQ (reference sequence). V lost 5 bases and J 3 bases, leaving 11 bases between the germline ends. The CDR3 has 13 residues. The rearrangement uses TRBV7-9 and TRBJ2-7, with TRBD2 as a possible D gene (6 bases). The sequence was collected from a man between 18 and 35 years old who received the YFV17D yellow fever vaccine. The sequences come from PBMCs, collected approximately 47 days after the first yellow fever vaccination. This chain's CDR3 is CASSPDYSYEQYF. In nucleotides, the CDR3 is TGTGCCAGCAGCCCGGACTATAGCTACGAGCAGTACTTC.